The clone carrying this T cell receptor beta chain was seen repeatedly, ten times or more. The source of the sample is a study of cytomegalovirus exposure and HLA in healthy donors. In germline, CDR1 is MNHEY, CDR2 SVGAGI. V shed 4 bases, J shed 11 bases, and the junction held 1 base outside the gene matches. The length of the CDR3 is 11 residues. A multiplex PCR was run with 60 Vbeta primers and 13 Jbeta primers. This table comes from immunoSEQ multiplex PCR, and its TCRdb copy is limited to in-frame clones, with some not included. This repertoire shows approximately 79,000 clones, more than 60% found once; its top ten account for approximately 6%.

This receptor was taken from a male donor in good health and CMV-seropositive. Sequencing was done on a sample of PBMCs. The V gene is TRBV6-5, the J gene TRBJ1-4, with 7 bases lining up with TRBD1. The CDR3 DNA reads TGTGCCAGCAGTTCAGGGGGGAAACTGTTTTTT. Its translation is CASSSGGKLFF.